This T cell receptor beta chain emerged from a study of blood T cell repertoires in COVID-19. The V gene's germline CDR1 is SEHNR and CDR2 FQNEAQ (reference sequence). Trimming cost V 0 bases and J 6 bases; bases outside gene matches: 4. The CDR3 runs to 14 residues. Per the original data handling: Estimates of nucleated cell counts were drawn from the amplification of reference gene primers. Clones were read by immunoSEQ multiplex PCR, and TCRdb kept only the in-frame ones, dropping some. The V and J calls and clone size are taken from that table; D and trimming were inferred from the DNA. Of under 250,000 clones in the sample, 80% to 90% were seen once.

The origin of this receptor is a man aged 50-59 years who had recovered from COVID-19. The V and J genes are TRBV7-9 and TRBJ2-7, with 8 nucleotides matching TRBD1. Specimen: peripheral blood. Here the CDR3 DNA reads TGTGCCAGCAGCTTAGCTGTGACAGGGGTCGAGCAGTACTTC. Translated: CASSLAVTGVEQYF.